The 12 T cell receptor beta chains below were found in one sample sequenced in a study of blood T cell repertoires in COVID-19. Data came from immunoSEQ multiplex PCR; TCRdb stores just in-frame clones and leaves some out. This table has some 42,000 clones, 90% appearing once. Material for sequencing was peripheral blood. These receptors were collected from a man aged 45-65 years with active COVID-19.

In its sample, this clone was seen once. V and J are TRBV7-9 and TRBJ1-6, with 7 nucleotides matching TRBD1. From germline, CDR1 is SEHNR and CDR2 FQNEAQ (reference sequence). V lost 5 bases, J lost 6 bases, and 10 bases stayed unmatched. The CDR3 loop spans 16 amino acids. The CDR3 nucleotides read TGTGCCAGCAGCACCCAGCAGGGGGGTCCTAATTCACCCCTCCACTTT. This translates into CASSTQQGGPNSPLHF. The full variable domain, with the rest looked up from reference TRBV7-9 and TRBJ1-6, is DTGVSQNPRHKITKRGQNVTFRCDPISEHNRLYWYRQTLGQGPEFLTYFQNEAQLEKSRLLSDRFSAERPKGSFSTLEIQRTEQGDSAMYLCASSTQQGGPNSPLHFGNGTRLTVT.

Regarding this clone: A read error may account for a junction end that differs from germline. The V and J genes are TRBV20-1 and TRBJ2-5; 14 nucleotides agree with TRBD2. CDR3 length: 14 residues. Germline V CDR1 and CDR2: DFQATT, SNEGSKA (reference sequence). The CDR3 here is CSASSPGLAGGRNF. CDR3 sequence (DNA): TGCAGTGCTAGTAGCCCTGGACTAGCGGGGGGCAGGAACTTC.

The chain couples TRBV6-5 to TRBJ1-5; 9 bases line up with TRBD1. Germline V gives CDR1 MNHEY, CDR2 SVGAGI. V gave up 5 bases and J gave up 6 bases; unmatched junction bases: 8. CDR3 length equals 15 residues. The DNA of the CDR3 is TGTGCCAGCAGTCCCTGGGACAGGGACGGTCAGCCCCAGCATTTT. Its translation: CASSPWDRDGQPQHF.

The chain carries TRBV24-1 and TRBJ2-3; 8 nucleotides align to TRBD2. Germline CDR1 KGHDR, CDR2 SFDVKD. CDR3 length: 14 amino acids. The V segment lost 4 bases and the J segment 3 bases; nucleotides outside the gene matches: 2. This CDR3 reads CATSETGGTDTQYF. CDR3 nucleotide sequence: TGTGCCACCAGTGAGACGGGGGGGACAGATACGCAGTATTTT.

The chain recombines TRBV7-2 with TRBJ1-1; the D gene is possibly TRBD1 (5 bases). Germline V gene lookup returns CDR1 SGHTA and CDR2 FQGNSA. CDR3 length equals 14 residues. V lost 4 bases and J 1 base, leaving 10 bases between the germline ends. In DNA, the CDR3 is TGTGCCAGCAGCTCGTACAGGAAGAACACTGAAGCTTTCTTT. Amino acids: CASSSYRKNTEAFF.

V is TRBV4-1 and J is TRBJ1-3; 10 bases map to TRBD1. Trimming removed 8 bases from V and 3 bases from J; junction bases left unmatched: 7. The CDR3 consists of 15 residues. Germline V CDR1 and CDR2: MGHRA, YSYEKL. The CDR3 is CASAPGQGFGNTIYF. The CDR3 DNA reads as TGCGCCAGCGCCCCGGGACAGGGGTTTGGAAACACCATATATTTT.

The chain is built from TRBV28 and TRBJ1-3, with D perhaps TRBD1 (5 bases). CDR1 MDHEN and CDR2 SYDVKM come from the germline V gene. The CDR3 spans 13 residues. V was cut by 6 bases and J by 2 bases, with 8 bases left in between. CDR3 protein: CASRGLAGNTIYF. CDR3 DNA sequence: TGTGCCAGCAGGGGACTTGCTGGAAACACCATATATTTT.

The CDR3 loop reads CASSAGGTGDYGYTF. The CDR3, as DNA: TGTGCCAGCAGCGCAGGAGGGACAGGGGACTATGGCTACACCTTC. The chain links TRBV9 to TRBJ1-2; TRBD1 agrees at 10 bases. Germline-derived CDR1 and CDR2 are SGDLS and YYNGEE. The CDR3 length is 15 residues. V shed 3 bases, J shed 3 bases, and the junction held 5 bases outside the gene matches.

This clone has more than one count but fewer than ten. The chain joins TRBV6-1 to TRBJ1-5; unclear D gene. Germline V gene lookup returns CDR1 MNHNS and CDR2 SASEGT. CDR3 size: 16 residues. Between the trimmed V and J ends, which lost 3 bases and 2 bases, there was a span of 14 bases. The CDR3 loop reads CASSDDRLAGNQPQHF. The CDR3 DNA reads as TGTGCCAGCAGTGATGACCGATTAGCGGGCAATCAGCCCCAGCATTTT.

This chain joins TRBV25-1 and TRBJ2-1, with no clear D. CDR1 is MGHDK and CDR2 is SYGVNS in the germline V gene. Trimming shortened V by 8 bases and J by 2 bases, and 16 bases separated the two germline ends. This CDR3 is 15 amino acids long. The CDR3 DNA follows: TGTGCCAGCGGCCCCCTAGGTGGCGCCTACAATGAGCAGTTCTTC. Protein: CASGPLGGAYNEQFF.

V is TRBV6-5 and J is TRBJ1-4, with 9 bases lining up with TRBD1. V lost 2 bases and J lost 6; bases outside the gene matches: 7. Per the germline V gene, CDR1 is MNHEY and CDR2 is SVGAGI. The CDR3 is 16 residues long. The CDR3 nucleotides read TGTGCCAGCAGTTACAAGACAGGGGGGCGTCATGAAAAACTGTTTTTT. It is translated as CASSYKTGGRHEKLFF.

The CDR3 here is CASSPTRGRQINYGYTF. The CDR3, as DNA: TGTGCCAGCAGCCCTACCCGGGGGAGGCAGATAAACTATGGCTACACCTTC. The V gene is TRBV11-2, the J gene TRBJ1-2; a possible D gene is TRBD1 (5 bases). The CDR3 loop spans 17 amino acids. V was trimmed by 5 bases and J by 2 bases, leaving 21 bases between them. Per germline, CDR1 SGHAT and CDR2 FQNNGV.